Listed below are T cell receptor beta chains from one sample, sequenced in a study of blood T cells in healthy people across ages. TCRdb ran MiXCR on the 5' RACE reads and lists one entry per CDR3 protein. The sample carries about a million distinct CDR3 sequences, 35% to 45% recorded once. Sample: blood. All receptors come from a man younger than 30 in good health. Both conserved end residues are trimmed from each CDR3. The D gene is left open where the match is weak.

j_call,d_call,v_call,cdr3_aa
TRBJ2-1,TRBD2,TRBV7-2,ASSFLSGGPRDEQF
TRBJ2-1,TRBD2,TRBV24-1,ATSDRTSGSVWEQF
TRBJ2-7,-,TRBV7-6,ASSMARSSYEQY
TRBJ2-5,-,TRBV5-6,ASSSTGGDQETQY
TRBJ2-7,-,TRBV5-5,ASSSVSGDEQY
TRBJ1-1,TRBD1,TRBV27,ASSIDRGRTEAF
TRBJ2-3,-,TRBV29-1,SVPDKGNTQY
TRBJ2-7,-,TRBV28,ASSPPLDEQY
TRBJ1-4,-,TRBV7-2,ASSLMRGLGEKLF
TRBJ2-1,-,TRBV20-1,SARGDTSYNEQF
TRBJ1-1,-,TRBV2,ASSETRDTEAF
TRBJ1-5,-,TRBV6-6,ASSYAVGNQPQH
TRBJ1-4,TRBD1,TRBV7-9,AVGQGEKLF
TRBJ2-3,TRBD2,TRBV28,ATFSGGETDTQY
TRBJ1-2,TRBD1,TRBV12-3/TRBV12-4,ASSAPGTGGGYT
-,TRBD1,TRBV3-1,ASSHRPGQVTDEQY
TRBJ1-2,-,TRBV28,ASSSGQIRYGYT
-,TRBD1,TRBV20-1,SARTGFSYEQY
TRBJ2-5,TRBD2,TRBV7-2,ASSSTLAARYQETQY
TRBJ2-3,-,TRBV5-5,ASSLGGWRAVVSTDTQY
TRBJ1-6,TRBD1,TRBV5-1,ASSDGRQGRRRNSPLH
TRBJ1-2,-,TRBV4-1,ASSHVQGSGYT
TRBJ2-1,TRBD2,TRBV7-9,ASSLGTSGGGNEQF
TRBJ1-1,-,TRBV4-1,ASSQGQGGNEAF
TRBJ2-2,-,TRBV27,ASMDSNTGELF
TRBJ2-3,TRBD2,TRBV14,ASSQLTSPTDTQY
TRBJ1-5,TRBD1,TRBV9,ASSMGQGGQPQH
TRBJ2-2,TRBD1,TRBV30,AWSGQGRTGELF
TRBJ2-7,-,TRBV7-9,AGSVSYEQY
TRBJ2-1,-,TRBV4-3,ASRHAKGGNEQF
TRBJ2-7,TRBD1,TRBV20-1,SALPPTGNYEQY
TRBJ1-1,-,TRBV7-9,ASSRLTAGAF
TRBJ1-1,-,TRBV20-1,NAREGYTEAF
TRBJ2-3,-,TRBV27,ASRPSRLVTDTQY
TRBJ1-2,-,TRBV15,ATSRDLGAYGYT
TRBJ2-3,TRBD2,TRBV4-2,ASSRDYLSTDTQY
TRBJ2-1,-,TRBV27,ASTPWGYNEQF
TRBJ1-4,-,TRBV27,ASSTHLQANEKLF
TRBJ2-7,-,TRBV6-2/TRBV6-3,ATSSKFSYEQY
TRBJ1-2,TRBD1,TRBV10-2,ASSQRGQPYSGGYT
TRBJ2-2,TRBD1,TRBV10-3,AIKPGQTYTGELF
TRBJ2-5,TRBD2,TRBV27,ASRPSGSQETQY
TRBJ2-2,-,TRBV6-5,ASWDRGSNTGELF
TRBJ2-3,-,TRBV12-3/TRBV12-4,ASSPGLNTQY
TRBJ1-1,-,TRBV9,ASSVGAPTEAF
TRBJ2-2,-,TRBV30,AWSVHRDTGELF
TRBJ2-3,TRBD2,TRBV5-1,ASRETLAGGVDTQY
TRBJ1-5,-,TRBV7-6,ASSLNGMVNQPQH